These 14 T cell receptor beta chains share one sample of origin, sequenced in a study of cytomegalovirus exposure and HLA in healthy donors. Clones were read by immunoSEQ multiplex PCR, and TCRdb kept only the in-frame ones, dropping some. The sample yields more than 140,000 clones, roughly nine tenths seen once. Sequencing was carried out using PBMCs. The receptors here all came from a woman aged 18-29 years in good health and CMV-seropositive.

The rearrangement links TRBV7-3 to TRBJ2-7; maybe TRBD2 (5 bases). V was clipped by 2 bases and J by 1 base, with 6 bases between them. CDR1 is SGHTA, CDR2 FQGTGA, per germline. CDR3 length: 13 amino acids. The CDR3 coding sequence is TGTGCCAGCAGCTTAGGGGAGTCCTACGAGCAGTACTTC. It translates to CASSLGESYEQYF.

V and J are TRBV23-1 and TRBJ1-5, with 9 nucleotides matching TRBD1. TRBV23-1 counts as an open reading frame of uncertain function. V was clipped by 8 bases and J by 5 bases; unmatched bases: 13. The CDR3 has 16 amino acids. The CDR3: CASFSRDREGDQPQHF. DNA for the CDR3: TGCGCCAGCTTCTCCCGGGACAGGGAAGGGGATCAGCCCCAGCATTTT.

The J gene is TRBJ1-3, the V gene TRBV6-5; no firm D call. The germline V gene has CDR1 MNHEY and CDR2 SVGAGI. V was cut by 4 bases and J by 0 bases, with 7 bases left in between. The CDR3 consists of 14 residues. CDR3 protein: CASSFDISGNTIYF. The CDR3 DNA reads TGTGCCAGCAGTTTTGACATCTCTGGAAACACCATATATTTT.

The CDR3 spells CASSLLVAGLADYNEQFF. As DNA, the CDR3 is TGTGCCAGCTCACTCCTTGTTGCGGGACTAGCGGATTACAATGAGCAGTTCTTC. The chain couples TRBV18 to TRBJ2-1; 11 bases fit TRBD2. With 4 bases clipped from V and 4 bases from J, the junction kept 12 bases outside the gene matches. The CDR3 totals 18 residues. Germline values: CDR1 KGHSH, CDR2 LQKENI.

J is TRBJ2-3 and V is TRBV7-2; the match to TRBD1 covers 7 bases. J was trimmed by 6 bases and V by 6 bases; bases with no gene match: 6. This CDR3 region has 13 residues. Germline assignment: CDR1 SGHTA and CDR2 FQGNSA. The CDR3 spells CASSATGPDTQYF. CDR3 DNA sequence: TGTGCCAGCAGTGCGACAGGGCCGGATACGCAGTATTTT.

The J gene is TRBJ2-7, the V gene TRBV25-1; 7 bases map to TRBD1. Losses at the gene ends were 10 bases for V and 2 bases for J; bases not matched to a gene: 5. This CDR3 spans 12 amino acids. Germline V gene data show CDR1 as MGHDK and CDR2 as SYGVNS. The CDR3 loop is CATKDRAYEQYF. The CDR3 coding sequence is TGTGCCACCAAAGACAGGGCCTACGAGCAGTACTTC.

The chain employs TRBV5-1 and TRBJ1-2; D gene unclear. Looked up from germline, CDR1 is SGHRS and CDR2 is YFSETQ. The CDR3 covers 15 residues. Trimming took off 4 bases at V and 8 bases at J, with 21 bases between the two ends. The CDR3 here is CASSPLVGEAGGYTF. The CDR3 DNA reads TGCGCCAGCAGCCCACTGGTAGGCGAGGCGGGCGGCTACACCTTC.

V is TRBV19 and J is TRBJ2-7; 10 bases map to TRBD2. This CDR3 spans 14 amino acids. Trimming took 3 bases from V and 5 from J; bases not matched to a gene: 4. Germline V lookup: CDR1 LNHDA, CDR2 SQIVND (reference sequence). The CDR3 reads CASSMFLAGDEQYF. In DNA form, the CDR3 reads TGTGCCAGTAGTATGTTTCTAGCGGGAGACGAGCAGTACTTC.

This chain connects TRBV6-1 to TRBJ1-2, with 9 bases identical to TRBD1. CDR3 length: 14 residues. Germline CDR1 reads MNHNS; CDR2 reads SASEGT. V shed 3 bases, J shed 7 bases, and the junction held 6 bases outside the gene matches. CDR3 residues: CASSEGQGSVGYTF. The CDR3 DNA reads TGTGCCAGCAGTGAGGGACAGGGTTCAGTTGGCTACACCTTC.

The chain links TRBV27 to TRBJ2-1, with TRBD2 identical over 10 bases. Unmatched junction bases numbered 6, after V lost 7 bases and J lost 3 bases. The CDR3 has 15 amino acids. Germline CDR1 and CDR2: MNHEY and SMNVEV (reference sequence). The CDR3 loop is CASTLLAGFYNEQFF. The DNA of the CDR3 is TGTGCCAGCACCTTACTAGCGGGGTTCTACAATGAGCAGTTCTTC.

The chain employs TRBV28 and TRBJ2-3, with TRBD2 as a possible D gene (5 bases). V was trimmed by 4 bases and J by 4 bases, leaving 15 bases between them. Germline values: CDR1 MDHEN, CDR2 SYDVKM. CDR3 size: 15 residues. The CDR3 bases are TGTGCCAGCAGTTCTAGCAGGAGTGCGGCAGATACGCAGTATTTT. Its translation is CASSSSRSAADTQYF.

The genes are TRBV7-9 and TRBJ1-2, with D perhaps TRBD1 (6 bases). V was pared by 3 bases and J by 5 bases, with 13 bases between. This CDR3 is built from 14 residues. Looked up from germline, CDR1 is SEHNR and CDR2 is FQNEAQ (reference sequence). CDR3 protein: CASSLEAQGYGYTF. The CDR3 bases are TGTGCCAGCAGCTTGGAGGCCCAGGGGTATGGCTACACCTTC.

This chain joins TRBV9 and TRBJ1-1, with 9 bases identical to TRBD1. Germline CDR1 is SGDLS and CDR2 is YYNGEE. V lost 4 bases, J lost 5 bases, and 3 bases stayed unmatched. The CDR3 runs to 13 residues. The CDR3 spells CASSPGQGTEAFF. CDR3 bases: TGTGCCAGCAGCCCTGGACAGGGGACTGAAGCTTTCTTT. Using reference TRBV9 and TRBJ1-1 for the parts outside the CDR3, the full variable domain is DSGVTQTPKHLITATGQRVTLRCSPRSGDLSVYWYQQSLDQGLQFLIQYYNGEERAKGNILERFSAQQFPDLHSELNLSSLELGDSALYFCASSPGQGTEAFFGQGTRLTVV.

Many counts were recorded for this clone. This chain joins TRBV15 and TRBJ2-1; 10 bases are a match to TRBD2. CDR1 is LNHNV, CDR2 YYDKDF, per germline (reference sequence). The CDR3 sequence is 15 residues long. V trimming: 1 base; J trimming: 9 bases; junction bases outside the gene matches: 6. The CDR3 is CATSRVSSGSSEQFF. CDR3 nucleotide sequence: TGTGCCACCAGCAGAGTTTCTAGCGGGAGTAGTGAGCAGTTCTTC.